The subject of this entry is one T cell receptor beta chain. Its specificity is not known. In the PCR, 60 Vbeta and 13 Jbeta primers were used. Assay: immunoSEQ multiplex PCR; the TCRdb copy retains only in-frame clones and omits some. Found here are tens of thousands of clones, roughly 80% of them singletons; the top ten hold 2% to 2.5%. The data stem from a study of cytomegalovirus exposure and HLA in healthy donors. General study points: The authors judged a highly shared variant cluster likely a sequencing artifact. Analysis performed later showed TCR beta chains linked to HLA being more clonally expanded than equally common others. With high specificity and sensitivity, the classifier reportedly diagnosed cytomegalovirus status. Differences between HLA loci emerged in a later analysis of TCR association rates, with DRB1 most and HLA-C fewest.

The V gene's germline CDR1 is SEHNR and CDR2 FQNEAQ (reference sequence). The J segment lost 8 bases and the V segment lost 5 bases, leaving 16 bases of the junction unmatched. CDR3 length: 16 amino acids. The chain couples TRBV7-9 to TRBJ2-3; 7 bases match TRBD1. This clonotype was sampled from a man aged 35 to 55 in good health and CMV-seronegative. The sequenced sample was PBMCs. CDR3 loop: CASSVQQGPIFPTQYF. In nucleotides, the CDR3 is TGTGCCAGCAGCGTCCAACAGGGGCCAATTTTCCCTACGCAGTATTTT.